These T cell receptor beta chains were read from a single sample in a study of T cells in Graves' hyperthyroidism and ophthalmopathy. TCRdb reanalysed the multiplex PCR reads using MiXCR and keeps one entry per CDR3 protein. The sample has about 500,000 distinct CDR3 sequences, about 16% seen once. The material sequenced was blood. These receptor sequences come from a woman aged 25 to 45 with Graves' ophthalmopathy. Both conserved end residues are part of each CDR3. The order of the fields is V gene, D gene, clone size, J gene, CDR3 DNA, CDR3 protein. A D gene is named only where the DNA matches it firmly. Size tells how often a clone was seen (once, few, many) or the class of an expanded clone, and some rows leave it out.

TRBV7-2	NA	many	TRBJ2-5	TGTGCCAGCAGCTTATCGGGGCTCCAAGAGACCCAGTACTTC	CASSLSGLQETQYF
TRBV18	NA	NA	TRBJ2-7	TGTGCCAGCTCCCAATTCTCCTACGGGCAGTACTTC	CASSQFSYGQYF
TRBV9	NA	NA	TRBJ2-3	TGTGCCAGCAGCGTAGGAGTAGATGCGCAGTATTTT	CASSVGVDAQYF
TRBV30	NA	NA	TRBJ1-2	TGTGCCTGGAGTGTGGGACCACGGGCTGGCTACACCTTC	CAWSVGPRAGYTF
TRBV6-1	NA	many	TRBJ2-5	TGTGCCAGCAGTTCGTCCGGAGGGACCCAGTACTTC	CASSSSGGTQYF
TRBV4-3	NA	many	TRBJ1-1	TGCGCCAGCAGCCTCAGGGTCGGCACTGAAGCTTTCTTT	CASSLRVGTEAFF
TRBV2	NA	many	TRBJ2-7	TGTGCCAGCGGCGGGCAGAGGAGGTTCTACGAGCAGTACTTC	CASGGQRRFYEQYF
TRBV14	NA	NA	TRBJ2-7	TGTGCCAGCAGCCCGCAGACAGACTACGAGCAGTACTTC	CASSPQTDYEQYF
TRBV6-1	NA	NA	TRBJ2-2	TGTGCCAGCAGGGATTTCAGGGGGGCCACCGGGGAGCTGTTTTTT	CASRDFRGATGELFF
TRBV7-7	NA	NA	TRBJ2-7	TGTGCTAGCAGCCCCGGGGCTAGCCCTTCCGAGCAGTACTTC	CASSPGASPSEQYF
TRBV30	TRBD2	NA	TRBJ2-3	TGTGCCTGGGGAACTAGCGGGAGGATTACAGATACGCAGTATTTT	CAWGTSGRITDTQYF
TRBV15	NA	NA	TRBJ2-7	TGTGCCACCAGCAGAGCGGGCGGAGAGCAGTACTTC	CATSRAGGEQYF
TRBV20-1	NA	NA	TRBJ1-1	TGCAGTGCTACGACGCTGGCAAGGACTGAAGCTTTCTTT	CSATTLARTEAFF
TRBV7-9	TRBD1	few	TRBJ1-2	TGTGCCAGCAGCCTGGGGGACAGGGGGCAGATAGGCTACACCTTC	CASSLGDRGQIGYTF
TRBV20-1	NA	few	TRBJ2-1	TGCAGTGCTAGAGATGGGGGCAATGAGCAGTTCTTC	CSARDGGNEQFF
TRBV12-5	NA	few	TRBJ2-1	TGTGCTAGTGGCTCAGGACTAATTGGTCAAAGGCAGTTCTTC	CASGSGLIGQRQFF
TRBV5-1	NA	few	TRBJ1-4	TGCGCCAGCAGCTTGCGGGTTGCAGAGATTAATGAAAAACTGTTTTTT	CASSLRVAEINEKLFF
TRBV12-3/TRBV12-4	NA	many	TRBJ2-1	TGTGCCAGCAGTTTCCCGGGAAGCTCCTACAATGAGCAGTTCTTC	CASSFPGSSYNEQFF
TRBV4-1	NA	many	TRBJ2-3	TGCGCCAGCAGCCAAAACACGGATACGCAGTATTTT	CASSQNTDTQYF
TRBV25-1	TRBD2	NA	TRBJ2-1	TGTGCCAGCAGTGAAAGGCTCCTAGCGGGGGTGGGCAATGAGCAGTTCTTC	CASSERLLAGVGNEQFF
TRBV6-6	NA	many	TRBJ1-3	TGTGCCAGCAGTTACTCAGCTGGGGGTAACTCTGGAAACACCATATATTTT	CASSYSAGGNSGNTIYF
TRBV9	TRBD1	few	TRBJ2-7	TGTGCCAGCAGCGACAGGGGGTCCGGATTGGACGAGCAGTACTTC	CASSDRGSGLDEQYF
TRBV2	TRBD1	many	TRBJ1-5	TGTGCCAGCAGTGAAAGTTCAGGCAGGGGGCGTCAGCCCCAGCATTTT	CASSESSGRGRQPQHF
TRBV7-2	NA	many	TRBJ1-2	TGTGCCAGCAGCTTAGCGGGGAAACCAAACTATGGCTACACCTTC	CASSLAGKPNYGYTF
TRBV20-1	TRBD2	NA	TRBJ2-1	TGCAGTGCTAGAGATCCGACTAGCGGGAATGGTGAGCAGTTCTTC	CSARDPTSGNGEQFF